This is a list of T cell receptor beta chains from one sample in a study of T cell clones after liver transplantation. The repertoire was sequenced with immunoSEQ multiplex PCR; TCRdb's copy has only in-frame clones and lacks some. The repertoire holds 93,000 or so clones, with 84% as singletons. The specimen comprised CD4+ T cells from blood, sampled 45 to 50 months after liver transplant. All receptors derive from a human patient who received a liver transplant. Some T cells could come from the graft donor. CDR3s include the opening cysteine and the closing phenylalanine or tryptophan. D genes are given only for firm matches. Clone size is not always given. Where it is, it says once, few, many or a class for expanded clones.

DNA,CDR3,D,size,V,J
TGTGCCAGCAGTTTACGGGACAGCCAGGGCTACACCTTC,CASSLRDSQGYTF,TRBD1,.,TRBV28,TRBJ1-2
TGTGCCAGCAGTTTTCTTGGGGAAGAGACCCAGTACTTC,CASSFLGEETQYF,.,once,TRBV28,TRBJ2-5
TGTGCCAGCAGCCCTATCCCCGGGAGGTCCAGCAATCAGCCCCAGCATTTT,CASSPIPGRSSNQPQHF,.,.,TRBV7-3,TRBJ1-5
TGCGCCAGCAGCCAAGAAATGGCGACAGGGTGGATTAACTATGGCTACACCTTC,CASSQEMATGWINYGYTF,TRBD1,.,TRBV4-3,TRBJ1-2
TGTGCCACCAGCTGGGGGAGGGGGACAGGGTACTATGAGCAGTTCTTC,CATSWGRGTGYYEQFF,TRBD1,once,TRBV15,TRBJ2-1
TGTGCCAGCAGCTTTCGGGGGAGCTCCTACAATGAGCAGTTCTTC,CASSFRGSSYNEQFF,.,.,TRBV5-4,TRBJ2-1
TGTGCCAGCAGCCCGCTAGCGGGAGGGGAGACCCAGTACTTC,CASSPLAGGETQYF,TRBD2,.,TRBV9,TRBJ2-5
TGTGCCAGCTCACCCCTCGGATCATCCTACAATGAGCAGTTCTTC,CASSPLGSSYNEQFF,.,.,TRBV18,TRBJ2-1
TGTGCCAGCAGCCAACAGGCGAACACCGGGGAGCTGTTTTTT,CASSQQANTGELFF,.,.,TRBV4-2,TRBJ2-2
TGTGCCAGTAGTCCGGGACAGGGGTATTATGGCTACACCTTC,CASSPGQGYYGYTF,TRBD1,.,TRBV19,TRBJ1-2
TGTGCCACCAGCAGGGTATCCCAGGGGAACACTGAAGCTTTCTTT,CATSRVSQGNTEAFF,.,.,TRBV15,TRBJ1-1
TGTGCCAGCAAGAAGAACGGGAACACCGGGGAGCTGTTTTTT,CASKKNGNTGELFF,.,few,TRBV2,TRBJ2-2
TGCGCCAGCAGCAGAGGACAGGGTCAAGAAAAACTGTTTTTT,CASSRGQGQEKLFF,TRBD1,once,TRBV4-3,TRBJ1-4
TGTGCCAGCAGTTACTCTGACAGGGGAAAGACCCAGTACTTC,CASSYSDRGKTQYF,TRBD1,once,TRBV6-5,TRBJ2-5
TGTGCCAGTAGTAGGAGACTAGCCGTCGACTACGAGCAGTACTTC,CASSRRLAVDYEQYF,TRBD2,few,TRBV19,TRBJ2-7
TGTGCCTGGAGTGTGTCAACAGGGGGCGCAGACATTCAGTACTTC,CAWSVSTGGADIQYF,TRBD1,.,TRBV30,TRBJ2-4
TGTGCCAGCAGCTTGGTAGGGCGTGGAAACACCATATATTTT,CASSLVGRGNTIYF,.,.,TRBV5-6,TRBJ1-3
TGTGCCAGCAGCTTCGGGGGCCACTCTGGAAACACCATATATTTT,CASSFGGHSGNTIYF,.,.,TRBV7-2,TRBJ1-3
TGTGCCAGCTCACCGGGAAGGAACACTGAAGCTTTCTTT,CASSPGRNTEAFF,.,.,TRBV18,TRBJ1-1
TGTGCCAGCTCACCAGGATTTAGGGGGAATTCACCCCTCCACTTT,CASSPGFRGNSPLHF,.,.,TRBV18,TRBJ1-6
TGTGCCAGCAGTTTCTCCTCGGGCCGGGGTTATGGCTACACCTTC,CASSFSSGRGYGYTF,.,.,TRBV7-2,TRBJ1-2
TGTGCCAGCAGTCCAACGCCTCCGGGACAGCCATTCACAGATACGCAGTATTTT,CASSPTPPGQPFTDTQYF,TRBD1,once,TRBV28,TRBJ2-3
TGCGCCAGCAGCTCCCTCGAAACAGGGAGGAATGAGCAGTTCTTC,CASSSLETGRNEQFF,.,.,TRBV5-1,TRBJ2-1
TGCGCCAGCAGTCCAGGCTGGCAGGGGGACACTGAAGCTTTCTTT,CASSPGWQGDTEAFF,TRBD1,.,TRBV10-1,TRBJ1-1
TGTGCCAGCAGTCCGAAACCGCCCCGGGTTGGGGATGAAAAACTGTTTTTT,CASSPKPPRVGDEKLFF,.,.,TRBV27,TRBJ1-4
TGTGCCTGGAGTAAAAGTGCTAACACTGAAGCTTTCTTT,CAWSKSANTEAFF,.,few,TRBV30,TRBJ1-1
TGTGCCACCCACGGTAATTTGGGCACTAATGAAAAACTGTTTTTT,CATHGNLGTNEKLFF,.,.,TRBV6-6,TRBJ1-4
TGTGCCAGTAGTAAGGGCGTCGGTGTACGGACAGGGGGCCGCGAGCAGTACTTC,CASSKGVGVRTGGREQYF,TRBD1,.,TRBV19,TRBJ2-7
TGTGCCAGCAGCCCCCCAAGGTCCAATGAGCAGTTCTTC,CASSPPRSNEQFF,.,.,TRBV2,TRBJ2-1
TGTGCCAGCAGCCCTACTAGCGGGAGTCCGGGGGGTACGCAGTATTTT,CASSPTSGSPGGTQYF,TRBD2,.,TRBV5-6,TRBJ2-3
TGTGCCAGCAGTGATTCAGGGATCGGCAATCAGCCCCAGCATTTT,CASSDSGIGNQPQHF,.,.,TRBV2,TRBJ1-5
TGTGCCAGTAGTATAGGGACGATTAACTACGAGCAGTACTTC,CASSIGTINYEQYF,.,few,TRBV19,TRBJ2-7
TGTGCCAGTAGTATACCAGGGGTCTTTGGAAACACCATATATTTT,CASSIPGVFGNTIYF,.,.,TRBV19,TRBJ1-3
TGTGCCATCAGCCTGGGACAAACTACCTACGAGCAGTACTTC,CAISLGQTTYEQYF,.,.,TRBV10-3,TRBJ2-7
TGTGCCAGTAAAGAGTCAGGGTTAATGGACACTGAAGCTTTCTTT,CASKESGLMDTEAFF,.,.,TRBV19,TRBJ1-1
TGCGCCAGCAGCCACGGACAGGGCGTCGCGCTGGAAGAGACCCAGTACTTC,CASSHGQGVALEETQYF,TRBD1,few,TRBV5-1,TRBJ2-5
TGTGCCAGCAGCTTAGGAGGGGGGGAGACCCAGTACTTC,CASSLGGGETQYF,.,once,TRBV7-9,TRBJ2-5
TGTGCCAGCAGTGACGCAGCACAAAACATTCAGTACTTC,CASSDAAQNIQYF,.,once,TRBV6-1,TRBJ2-4
TGCGCCAGCAGCTTGGATATCACCCTCGACGAGCAGTACTTC,CASSLDITLDEQYF,.,.,TRBV5-1,TRBJ2-7
TGCGCCAGCAGCTTGCAGGGGAATTTGGAGACCCAGTACTTC,CASSLQGNLETQYF,.,.,TRBV5-1,TRBJ2-5
TGCGCCAGCAGCCGGACAGGGCCCAGGGACGAGCAGTACTTC,CASSRTGPRDEQYF,TRBD1,.,TRBV5-1,TRBJ2-7
TGCGCCAGCAGTTCGGGGTCGGGTTGGGAAAAACTGTTTTTT,CASSSGSGWEKLFF,.,.,TRBV10-2,TRBJ1-4
TGCGCCAGCAGCTTGGGACGGAGTCAGAGCTCCTACGAGCAGTACTTC,CASSLGRSQSSYEQYF,.,.,TRBV5-1,TRBJ2-7